This TCR beta chain was observed in a study of blood T cell repertoires in COVID-19. Those enrolled, adults aged roughly 18 to 95 years, came from fewer than 25 US areas. From germline, CDR1 is LNHDA and CDR2 SQIVND (reference sequence). This CDR3 comprises 16 residues. Trimming removed 1 base from V and 0 bases from J, with 11 bases in between. The data were produced by immunoSEQ multiplex PCR, yet TCRdb's version contains in-frame clones alone and is incomplete. The data contain about 220,000 clones, roughly 80% of them seen just once; the ten biggest clones take up 1.3%. Only a few counts were recorded for this clone.

The genes are TRBV19 and TRBJ2-3; D is uncertain. The sample taken for sequencing was PBMCs or T cells enriched from blood (not recorded which). The receptor comes from a woman aged 40 to 55 with acute COVID-19. DNA of the CDR3: TGTGCCAGTAGTATAGCACGAGAAGTTAGCACAGATACGCAGTATTTT. Its protein is CASSIAREVSTDTQYF. Combining the CDR3 with reference TRBV19 and TRBJ2-3 gives the whole variable domain DGGITQSPKYLFRKEGQNVTLSCEQNLNHDAMYWYRQDPGQGLRLIYYSQIVNDFQKGDIAEGYSVSREKKESFPLTVTSAQKNPTAFYLCASSIAREVSTDTQYFGPGTRLTVL.